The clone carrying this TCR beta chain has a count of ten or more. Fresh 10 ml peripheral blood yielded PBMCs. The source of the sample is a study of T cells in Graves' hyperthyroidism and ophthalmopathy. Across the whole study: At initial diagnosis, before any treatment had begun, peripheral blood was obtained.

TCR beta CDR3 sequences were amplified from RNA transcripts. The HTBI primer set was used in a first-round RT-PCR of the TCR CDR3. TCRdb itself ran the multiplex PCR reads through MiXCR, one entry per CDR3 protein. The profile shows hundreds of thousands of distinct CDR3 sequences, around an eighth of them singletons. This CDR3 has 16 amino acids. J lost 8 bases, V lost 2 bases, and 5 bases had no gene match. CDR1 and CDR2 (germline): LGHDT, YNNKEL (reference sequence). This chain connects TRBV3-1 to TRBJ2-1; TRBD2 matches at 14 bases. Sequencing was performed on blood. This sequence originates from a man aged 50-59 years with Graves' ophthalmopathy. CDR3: CASSQFGTSGRDEQFF. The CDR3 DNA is TGTGCCAGCAGCCAATTTGGGACTAGCGGGAGAGATGAGCAGTTCTTC.